The 26 T cell receptor beta chains below all came from one sample that was sequenced in a study of T cell repertoires in cytomegalovirus infection. TCRdb redid the calling of the reads with MiXCR, one entry per CDR3 protein. The data hold fewer than 250,000 distinct CDR3 sequences, with over 9% observed a single time. Sequenced sample: PBMCs. The receptors here all came from a human donor in good health (CMV status not recorded). Some clones in this sample may be carry-over from other donors' samples.

This clonotype was recorded many times. The chain is built from TRBV11-2 and TRBJ2-3; weak D call: TRBD1 (6 bases). V dropped 4 bases and J dropped 2 bases, with 13 bases sitting between them. Germline CDR1 is SGHAT and CDR2 is FQNNGV. CDR3 length: 15 amino acids. DNA for the CDR3: TGTGCCAGCAGCTCAGGGGTCTTAACCACAGATACGCAGTATTTT. As protein: CASSSGVLTTDTQYF.

Worth noting for this clonotype: The junction departs from germline at one end; a sequencing error may be responsible. V usage is TRBV14 and J usage is TRBJ2-4; maybe TRBD1 (6 bases). CDR1 SGHDN and CDR2 FVKESK come from the germline V gene. The CDR3 loop spans 16 amino acids. The DNA of the CDR3 is TGTGCCAGCGGCCAAGATGTGGGCAGGGGCAGTAACATTCAGTACTTC. As protein: CASGQDVGRGSNIQYF.

This clonotype appeared many times. The chain combines TRBV7-2 with TRBJ2-4; D remains unclear. CDR1 is SGHTA and CDR2 is FQGNSA in the germline V gene. The germline V and J ends were trimmed by 5 bases and 6 bases, with 11 bases remaining between them. The CDR3 spans 13 residues. The DNA for the CDR3 is TGTGCCAGCAGCATTATATGGACAAACATTCAGTACTTC. Translation gives CASSIIWTNIQYF.

This clonotype was seen at least ten times. The V gene is TRBV7-9, the J gene TRBJ1-2; the D gene is possibly TRBD1 (5 bases). V lost 3 bases, J lost 4 bases, and 12 bases lay in between. The CDR3 extends over 14 amino acids. Germline V CDR1 and CDR2: SEHNR, FQNEAQ (reference sequence). CDR3 region: CASSFSRGGYGYTF. The CDR3 DNA follows: TGTGCCAGCAGCTTTTCGAGGGGCGGCTATGGCTACACCTTC.

This clonotype appeared many times. The chain links TRBV12-3 or TRBV12-4 to TRBJ2-1, with 9 bases matching TRBD2. The CDR3 consists of 15 residues. The trim removed 3 bases at V and 3 bases at J, leaving 3 bases unmatched. CDR3 DNA: TGTGCCAGCAGTTTCAGCGGGAGGATCTACAATGAGCAGTTCTTC. It codes for CASSFSGRIYNEQFF.

Ten or more counts support this clonotype. DNA for the CDR3: TGTGCCAGCAGTTTAGCGGCTAGCGGGGGGGCGGGTGAGACCCAGTACTTC. As protein: CASSLAASGGAGETQYF. The chain joins TRBV12-3 or TRBV12-4 to TRBJ2-5, with 12 bases fitting TRBD2. The V gene end was trimmed by 0 bases and the J gene end by 5 bases; junction bases not matched to a gene: 7. The CDR3 is made up of 17 amino acids.

The sample holds many counts of this clonotype. The gene calls are TRBV6-2 or TRBV6-3 and TRBJ1-5; unclear D gene. Deletions cut 0 bases from V and 5 bases from J, with 8 bases between. The CDR3 has 14 amino acids. From germline, CDR1 is MNHEY and CDR2 SVGEGT. The CDR3 protein is CASSYSSRDQPQHF. The CDR3 bases are TGTGCCAGCAGTTACTCGTCAAGGGATCAGCCCCAGCATTTT.

This clonotype was picked up many times. The chain employs TRBV7-3 and TRBJ1-1; perhaps TRBD1 as D (5 bases). The CDR3 runs to 14 residues. Germline V CDR1 and CDR2: SGHTA, FQGTGA. Trimming took 6 bases from V and 0 from J, leaving 11 bases between them. The CDR3 DNA reads as TGTGCCAGCAGAAAGGGACCGATGAACACTGAAGCTTTCTTT. It specifies CASRKGPMNTEAFF.

There are many counts of this clonotype. The rearrangement joins TRBV12-3 or TRBV12-4 to TRBJ1-2, with 9 bases lining up with TRBD1. The CDR3 length is 14 residues. Trimming at V came to 5 bases and at J to 6 bases, leaving 7 bases not matched to a gene. CDR3 region: CASSPGTGLHGYTF. The CDR3 DNA is TGTGCCAGCAGTCCCGGGACAGGGCTACATGGCTACACCTTC.

The chain joins TRBV7-7 to TRBJ2-6; TRBD2 is a possible D gene (6 bases). Trimming took 5 bases from V and 2 from J, leaving 16 bases between them. CDR1 is SSHAT and CDR2 is FNYEAQ in the germline V gene (reference sequence). This CDR3 contains 17 residues. CDR3 loop: CASSPRAGSTGANVLTF. CDR3 sequence (DNA): TGTGCCAGCAGCCCTCGGGCGGGGTCTACTGGGGCCAACGTCCTGACTTTC.

The CDR3 here is CASSVGGSGYEQYF. The CDR3 nucleotides are TGTGCCAGTAGTGTGGGGGGTAGCGGCTACGAGCAGTACTTC. V and J are TRBV19 and TRBJ2-7, with a weak D call TRBD2 (6 bases). Trimming cost V 5 bases and J 3 bases, with 14 bases left between them. Germline V gives CDR1 LNHDA, CDR2 SQIVND (reference sequence). The CDR3 is 14 residues long.

This clonotype occurred a few times. The chain's CDR3 is CSAKEGVPNQPQHF. The CDR3 DNA is TGCAGTGCTAAGGAGGGGGTCCCCAATCAGCCCCAGCATTTT. The chain uses TRBV20-1 and TRBJ1-5; D may be TRBD1 (6 bases). This CDR3 spans 14 amino acids. Germline-derived CDR1 and CDR2 are DFQATT and SNEGSKA (reference sequence). V was cut by 4 bases and J by 3 bases, with 13 bases left in between.

The chain employs TRBV5-1 and TRBJ2-1; D unresolved. The CDR3 is made up of 15 amino acids. The ends were cut back, 2 bases at V and 4 bases at J, with 13 bases in the middle. Germline V lookup: CDR1 SGHRS, CDR2 YFSETQ. The CDR3 sequence is CASSFLGRSYNEQFF. CDR3 DNA: TGCGCCAGCAGCTTTTTAGGCAGATCTTACAATGAGCAGTTCTTC. Full variable domain (outside the CDR3, taken from reference TRBV5-1 and TRBJ2-1): KAGVTQTPRYLIKTRGQQVTLSCSPISGHRSVSWYQQTPGQGLQFLFEYFSETQRNKGNFPGRFSGRQFSNSRSEMNVSTLELGDSALYLCASSFLGRSYNEQFFGPGTRLTVL.

V gene TRBV4-3 combines with J gene TRBJ2-1, with a tentative D call TRBD2 (6 bases). Trimming stripped 3 bases from V and 5 bases from J, with 8 bases between. Per germline, CDR1 LGHNA and CDR2 YSLEER. This CDR3 has 13 amino acids. The CDR3 region is CASSHGRDNEQFF. DNA of the CDR3: TGCGCCAGCAGCCACGGGAGAGACAATGAGCAGTTCTTC.

This clonotype has at least ten counts. The J gene is TRBJ1-2, the V gene TRBV7-2; 7 nucleotides match TRBD1. J lost 7 bases, V lost 2 bases, and 10 bases had no gene match. The germline V gene encodes CDR1 SGHTA and CDR2 FQGNSA. This CDR3 is 15 amino acids long. This chain's CDR3 is CASSLTPDRAGGYTF. In DNA, the CDR3 is TGTGCCAGCAGCTTAACCCCCGACAGGGCGGGTGGCTACACCTTC.

The V and J genes are TRBV24-1 and TRBJ2-1, with TRBD2 matching over 11 bases. With 6 bases clipped from V and 6 bases from J, the junction kept 9 bases outside the gene matches. The CDR3 has 16 residues. In germline, CDR1 is KGHDR, CDR2 SFDVKD. The CDR3 reads CATSNPGLAGGNEQFF. The CDR3 DNA reads TGTGCCACCAGTAATCCGGGTCTAGCGGGAGGCAATGAGCAGTTCTTC.

This clonotype was detected many times. The rearrangement uses TRBV7-2 and TRBJ1-4; D possibly corresponds to TRBD1 (5 bases). V was trimmed by 2 bases and J by 1 base, leaving 8 bases between them. The CDR3 runs to 15 residues. In germline, CDR1 is SGHTA, CDR2 FQGNSA. The CDR3 protein is CASSLLGGTNEKLFF. Here the CDR3 DNA reads TGTGCCAGCAGCTTATTGGGGGGAACTAATGAAAAACTGTTTTTT.

This clonotype has just one count. This chain connects TRBV2 to TRBJ2-3; 8 positions match TRBD1. CDR3 length: 13 amino acids. Germline V gene data show CDR1 as SNHLY and CDR2 as FYNNEI. J was trimmed by 5 bases and V by 9 bases; bases with no gene match: 7. In nucleotides, the CDR3 is TGTGCCAGTTCGGGACAGGAGAAAGATACGCAGTATTTT. Translated: CASSGQEKDTQYF.

This clonotype turned up a few times. The genes are TRBV9 and TRBJ2-7; TRBD1 aligns across 7 bases. CDR1 is SGDLS, CDR2 YYNGEE, per germline. This CDR3 comprises 15 residues. J gave up 0 bases and V 4 bases, and 7 bases lay outside the gene matches. Here the CDR3 DNA reads TGTGCCAGCAGCTTCGGGACAGAGTCCTCCTACGAGCAGTACTTC. Translation: CASSFGTESSYEQYF.

V and J are TRBV29-1 and TRBJ2-5, with D possibly called TRBD1 or TRBD2 (5 bases each). The CDR3 is made up of 14 amino acids. CDR1 and CDR2 (germline): SQVTM, ANQGSEA. The germline V and J ends were trimmed by 0 bases and 4 bases, with 12 bases remaining between them. The CDR3 reads CSVEDRRDGETQYF. As DNA, the CDR3 is TGCAGCGTTGAAGATCGTAGGGACGGAGAGACCCAGTACTTC.

The V and J genes are TRBV7-3 and TRBJ2-1, with 9 bases lining up with TRBD2. Germline trimming cut 5 bases from V and 3 bases from J; bases unmatched to any gene: 5. The CDR3 is 15 residues long. Per the germline V gene, CDR1 is SGHTA and CDR2 is FQGTGA. The CDR3: CASSPQREDYNEQFF. The CDR3 nucleotides are TGTGCCAGCAGCCCTCAGCGGGAGGACTACAATGAGCAGTTCTTC. The whole variable domain, remainder taken from reference TRBV7-3 and TRBJ2-1, is GAGVSQTPSNKVTEKGKYVELRCDPISGHTALYWYRQSLGQGPEFLIYFQGTGAADDSGLPNDRFFAVRPEGSVSTLKIQRTERGDSAVYLCASSPQREDYNEQFFGPGTRLTVL.

Ten or more counts support this clonotype. The V gene is TRBV19, the J gene TRBJ2-6, with D possibly matching TRBD2 (6 bases). Germline CDR1 reads LNHDA; CDR2 reads SQIVND (reference sequence). V was shortened by 9 bases and J by 4 bases, with 19 bases between the two germline ends. This CDR3 has 16 residues. The CDR3 loop reads CASGLLRGSGANVLTF. DNA of the CDR3: TGTGCCAGCGGATTATTGCGGGGCTCCGGGGCCAACGTCCTGACTTTC.

In its sample, this clonotype was seen many times. The CDR3 protein is CASSLSTSGFNEQFF. Written as DNA, the CDR3 is TGTGCCAGCAGCTTATCGACTAGCGGTTTCAATGAGCAGTTCTTC. V and J are TRBV7-2 and TRBJ2-1; TRBD2 agrees at 9 bases. CDR3 size: 15 residues. Germline loops: CDR1 SGHTA, CDR2 FQGNSA. V dropped 2 bases and J dropped 6; count of bases not matched to a gene: 5.

This chain links TRBV2 with TRBJ2-7; the D is unclear. V was clipped by 7 bases and J by 0 bases, with 13 bases between them. CDR3 length: 14 residues. Germline assignment: CDR1 SNHLY and CDR2 FYNNEI. CDR3 in DNA: TGTGCCAGCACCAGGCAGGTTAACTCCTACGAGCAGTACTTC. The encoded protein is CASTRQVNSYEQYF.

This chain joins TRBV6-2 or TRBV6-3 and TRBJ2-3; 7 nucleotides agree with TRBD2. V lost 7 bases to trimming and J lost 1 base; unmatched junction nucleotides: 11. Germline CDR1 MNHEY, CDR2 SVGEGT. The CDR3 runs to 16 residues. CDR3 amino acids: CASTNPHRGGTDTQYF. DNA for the CDR3: TGTGCCAGCACCAACCCCCACCGGGGGGGCACAGATACGCAGTATTTT.

This clonotype was recorded at least ten times. The chain recombines TRBV25-1 with TRBJ2-7; TRBD2 is a possible D gene (6 bases). The V gene lost 8 bases and the J gene lost 5 bases, with 16 bases spanning the gap. The germline V gene encodes CDR1 MGHDK and CDR2 SYGVNS. The CDR3 is 13 residues long. CDR3 loop: CASLGSADHEQYF. CDR3 nucleotide sequence: TGTGCCAGCCTCGGGAGCGCGGACCACGAGCAGTACTTC.